This TCR beta chain appears in the sequencing data of a study of blood T cell repertoires in COVID-19. Study in general: COVID-19 samples, acute and convalescent, were from the United States, Italy and Spain.

This clone was observed a single time. Assay used: immunoSEQ multiplex PCR; TCRdb lists only in-frame clones, some missing. The table includes tens of thousands of clones, 80% to 85% detected once. The germline gives CDR1 MNHEY, CDR2 SVGAGI. The V gene lost 2 bases and the J gene lost 1 base, with 8 bases spanning the gap. CDR3 length: 14 amino acids. This chain links TRBV6-5 with TRBJ1-1; possible D gene TRBD1, 5 bases. The sequenced sample was peripheral blood. The TCR sequence derives from a man between 65 and 79 years old with acute or convalescent COVID-19. CDR3 coding DNA: TGTGCCAGCAGTTACGGGGGGGGGAACACTGAAGCTTTCTTT. This sequence encodes CASSYGGGNTEAFF.